This T cell receptor (beta chain) originates from a study of PD-1 blockade in classical Hodgkin lymphoma. Data came from immunoSEQ multiplex PCR; TCRdb stores just in-frame clones and leaves some out. The table shows 40,000 or so clones, with 85% to 90% occurring only once. Every single patient, without exception, relapsed after autologous stem cell transplantation, and brentuximab vedotin exposure varied. This CDR3 has 17 residues. CDR1 is SGHTA, CDR2 FQGNSA, per germline. Trimming shortened V by 5 bases and J by 4 bases, and 23 bases separated the two germline ends. The clonotype originates from a human donor with classical Hodgkin lymphoma. The sequenced sample was peripheral blood mononuclear cells (PBMCs), obtained before the second cycle of nivolumab. The V call is TRBV7-2, the J call TRBJ2-5, with D perhaps TRBD1 or TRBD2 (5 bases each). CDR3 DNA: TGTGCCAGCAGCATTCCGTCCCCGGTTTGGGACGGAGAGACCCAGTACTTC. It is translated as CASSIPSPVWDGETQYF.